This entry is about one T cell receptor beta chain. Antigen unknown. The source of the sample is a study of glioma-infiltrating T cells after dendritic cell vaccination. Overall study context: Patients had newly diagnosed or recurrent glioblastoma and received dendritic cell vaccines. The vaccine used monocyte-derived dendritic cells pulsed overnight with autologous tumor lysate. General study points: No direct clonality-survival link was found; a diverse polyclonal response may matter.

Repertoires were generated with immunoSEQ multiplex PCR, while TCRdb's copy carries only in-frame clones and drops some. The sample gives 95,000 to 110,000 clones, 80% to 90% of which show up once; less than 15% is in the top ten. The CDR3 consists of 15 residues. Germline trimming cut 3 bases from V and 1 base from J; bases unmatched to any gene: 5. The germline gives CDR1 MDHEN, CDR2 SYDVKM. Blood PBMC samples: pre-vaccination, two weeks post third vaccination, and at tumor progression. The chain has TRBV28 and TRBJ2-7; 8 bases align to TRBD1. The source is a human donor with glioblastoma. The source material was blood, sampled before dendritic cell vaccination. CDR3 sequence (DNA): TGTGCCAGCAGTTTGAATACAGGGGGATCCTACGAGCAGTACTTC. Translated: CASSLNTGGSYEQYF.